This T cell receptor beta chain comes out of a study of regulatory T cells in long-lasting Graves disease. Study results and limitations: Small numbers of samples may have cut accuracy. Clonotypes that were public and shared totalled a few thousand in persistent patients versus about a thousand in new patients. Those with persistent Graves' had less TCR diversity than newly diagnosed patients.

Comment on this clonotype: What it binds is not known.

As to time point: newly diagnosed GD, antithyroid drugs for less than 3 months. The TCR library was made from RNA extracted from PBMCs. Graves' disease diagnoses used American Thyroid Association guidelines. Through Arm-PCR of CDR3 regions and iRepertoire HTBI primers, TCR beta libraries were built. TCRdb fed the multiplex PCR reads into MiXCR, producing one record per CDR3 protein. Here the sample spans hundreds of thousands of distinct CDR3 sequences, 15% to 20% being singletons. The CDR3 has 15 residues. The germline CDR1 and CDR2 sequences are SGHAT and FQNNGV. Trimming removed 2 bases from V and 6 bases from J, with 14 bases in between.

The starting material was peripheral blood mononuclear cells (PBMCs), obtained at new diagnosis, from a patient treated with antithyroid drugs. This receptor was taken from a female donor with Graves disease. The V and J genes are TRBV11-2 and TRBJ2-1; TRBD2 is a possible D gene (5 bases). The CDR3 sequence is CASSLRLAALNEQFF. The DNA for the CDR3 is TGTGCCAGCAGCTTACGGCTAGCTGCGCTCAATGAGCAGTTCTTC. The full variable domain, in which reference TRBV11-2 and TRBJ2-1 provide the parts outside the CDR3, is EAGVAQSPRYKIIEKRQSVAFWCNPISGHATLYWYQQILGQGPKLLIQFQNNGVVDDSQLPKDRFSAERLKGVDSTLKIQPAKLEDSAVYLCASSLRLAALNEQFFGPGTRLTVL.